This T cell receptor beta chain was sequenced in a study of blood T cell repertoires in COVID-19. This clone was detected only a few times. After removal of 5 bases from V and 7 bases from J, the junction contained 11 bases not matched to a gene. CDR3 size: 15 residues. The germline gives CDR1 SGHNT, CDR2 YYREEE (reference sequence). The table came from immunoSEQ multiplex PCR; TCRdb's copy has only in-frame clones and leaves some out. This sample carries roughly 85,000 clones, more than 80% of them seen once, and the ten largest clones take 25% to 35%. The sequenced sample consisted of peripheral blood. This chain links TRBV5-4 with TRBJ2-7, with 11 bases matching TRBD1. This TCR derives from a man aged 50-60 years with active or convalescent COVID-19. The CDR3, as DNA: TGTGCCAGCAGTCCTGGGACAGGGGGTATTAGGGAGCAGTACTTC. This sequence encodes CASSPGTGGIREQYF.